This T cell receptor (beta chain) comes out of a study of cytomegalovirus exposure and HLA in healthy donors. Across the study: Samples from HLA-typed donors yielded some 85 million unique TCRs in an early data release.

Germline V gene sequence: CDR1 LGHNA, CDR2 YSLEER. V lost 2 bases and J lost 0, with 13 bases in between. CDR3 size: 17 residues. As regards this clone: Its antigen is unknown.

Study observations and caveats: Fewer N-insertions (relative to the approximately 670-donor mean) were reportedly seen in an Asian-associated ancestry cluster in a later analysis.

The PCR ran on 60 Vbeta and 13 Jbeta primers. The method was immunoSEQ multiplex PCR; TCRdb's version includes in-frame clones alone and lacks a portion of them. The data contain just over 150,000 clones, approximately 79% of them seen just once; the ten biggest clones take up roughly 7.1%. The sequence was obtained from a man aged 35 to 55 in good health and CMV-seropositive. The sequencing sample was made of PBMCs. The V call is TRBV4-3, the J call TRBJ1-4; tentatively, D is TRBD1 (6 bases). CDR3 residues: CASSQSDSPATNEKLFF. The CDR3 nucleotides are TGCGCCAGCAGCCAATCGGACAGTCCCGCAACTAATGAAAAACTGTTTTTT.